The sequence of this T cell receptor beta chain was determined in a study of beta chain features in type 1 diabetes. Overall study findings and caveats: The study found fewer insertions and more deletions at VDJ junctions in type 1 diabetes patients.

Germline assignment: CDR1 SGHVS and CDR2 FQNEAQ. Trimming left V 2 bases short and J 7 bases short, with 14 bases between. This CDR3 is built from 14 residues. Comment on this clone: What it binds is not known.

CD4+ naive, central memory, regulatory and stem cell-like memory subsets were isolated by sorting on CD45RO/CCR7/CD25/CD127/CD95/CD27. The authors reverse transcribed all of the isolated RNA, so sequencing captured expressed TCRB transcripts. This table comes from immunoSEQ multiplex PCR, and its TCRdb copy is limited to in-frame clones, with some not included. The table lists 850,000 to 900,000 clones, roughly 16% of them singletons. This clonotype was sampled from a woman aged 18-30 years in good health. The sequenced material came from naive CD4+ T cells from blood. This chain connects TRBV7-8 to TRBJ2-5; D is uncertain. The CDR3: CASSLSYSAATQYF. CDR3 nucleotides: TGTGCCAGCAGCTTATCGTATTCGGCTGCGACCCAGTACTTC.